The 32 T cell receptor beta chains below were found in one sample sequenced in a study of PD-1 blockade in classical Hodgkin lymphoma. Following autologous stem cell transplantation, relapse occurred in every patient, and exposure to brentuximab vedotin varied. The table came from immunoSEQ multiplex PCR; TCRdb's copy has only in-frame clones and leaves some out. The table records about 46,000 clones, roughly 73% of them present only once. The source was peripheral blood mononuclear cells (PBMCs), collected at baseline. The receptor source for this set is a human donor with classical Hodgkin lymphoma.

The chain couples TRBV9 to TRBJ2-1; D possibly corresponds to TRBD1 (6 bases). V lost 4 bases, J lost 0 bases, and 11 bases lay in between. Germline V gene sequence: CDR1 SGDLS, CDR2 YYNGEE. The CDR3 contains 15 residues. The CDR3 sequence is CASSPKGGSYNEQFF. CDR3 coding DNA: TGTGCCAGCAGCCCGAAAGGGGGCTCCTACAATGAGCAGTTCTTC. The variable domain in full, with the rest retrieved from reference TRBV9 and TRBJ2-1, is DSGVTQTPKHLITATGQRVTLRCSPRSGDLSVYWYQQSLDQGLQFLIQYYNGEERAKGNILERFSAQQFPDLHSELNLSSLELGDSALYFCASSPKGGSYNEQFFGPGTRLTVL.

The rearrangement links TRBV9 to TRBJ1-2; 8 bases align to TRBD1. The CDR3 extends over 17 amino acids. Trimming removed 4 bases from V and 1 base from J; junction bases left unmatched: 12. Germline V gene sequence: CDR1 SGDLS, CDR2 YYNGEE. DNA for the CDR3: TGTGCCAGCAGCCTGGGGACAGGACTTATGAATAACTATGGCTACACCTTC. Encoded protein: CASSLGTGLMNNYGYTF.

V gene TRBV9 combines with J gene TRBJ1-5; no clear D. The CDR3 length is 12 residues. V lost 3 bases and J 5 bases, leaving 6 bases between the germline ends. CDR1 SGDLS and CDR2 YYNGEE come from the germline V gene. In DNA, the CDR3 is TGTGCCAGCAGCGACCAACATCAGCCCCAGCATTTT. Translating gives CASSDQHQPQHF.

The rearrangement uses TRBV15 and TRBJ2-2; D possibly corresponds to TRBD2 (6 bases). Trimming cost V 5 bases and J 4 bases, with 17 bases left between them. The CDR3 totals 16 residues. CDR1 and CDR2 from the germline V gene are LNHNV and YYDKDF (reference sequence). CDR3 DNA: TGTGCCACCAGCGGCGGGACGAGACATATCACCGGGGAGCTGTTTTTT. Its protein is CATSGGTRHITGELFF.

In its sample, this clone was seen a few times. This sequence joins TRBV2 and TRBJ2-7, with D perhaps TRBD1 (6 bases). The ends were cut back, 8 bases at V and 0 bases at J, with 14 bases in the middle. CDR3 length: 14 residues. CDR1 and CDR2 from the germline V gene are SNHLY and FYNNEI. CDR3 protein: CASGLDRFSYEQYF. The CDR3 nucleotides are TGTGCCAGCGGACTGGACAGATTCTCCTACGAGCAGTACTTC.

By proportion, this clone is medium-sized. This chain joins TRBV27 and TRBJ2-3; D ambiguous. CDR3 length: 15 residues. The germline V and J ends were trimmed by 5 bases and 6 bases, with 18 bases remaining between them. Germline CDR1 is MNHEY and CDR2 is SMNVEV (reference sequence). The chain's CDR3 is CASSRSVGFTDTQYF. CDR3 nucleotide sequence: TGTGCCAGCAGTCGGTCAGTAGGGTTTACCGATACGCAGTATTTT.

The genes are TRBV27 and TRBJ1-5, with D possibly being TRBD1 (6 bases). This CDR3 is built from 14 residues. Germline CDR1 reads MNHEY; CDR2 reads SMNVEV (reference sequence). The V end was cut by 4 bases, the J end by 7 bases, with 14 bases between. The CDR3 sequence is CASSSYREGQPQHF. Here the CDR3 DNA reads TGTGCCAGCAGTTCCTACAGGGAGGGCCAGCCCCAGCATTTT.

This clone has a handful of counts. The V gene is TRBV7-2, the J gene TRBJ1-4; no definite D call. The V and J ends lost 5 bases and 0 bases respectively, with 16 bases between them. Germline values: CDR1 SGHTA, CDR2 FQGNSA. The CDR3 extends over 17 amino acids. The CDR3 nucleotides are TGTGCCAGCAGCCCACGGCCTGTCTCGGCAACTAATGAAAAACTGTTTTTT. It codes for CASSPRPVSATNEKLFF.

Only a few counts were recorded for this clone. The V call is TRBV9, the J call TRBJ1-1, with unresolved D. The V and J ends lost 0 bases and 0 bases respectively, with 6 bases between them. From germline, CDR1 is SGDLS and CDR2 YYNGEE. The CDR3 is made up of 14 amino acids. CDR3 coding DNA: TGTGCCAGCAGCGTAGGGTTGGTGAACACTGAAGCTTTCTTT. Protein: CASSVGLVNTEAFF. Using reference TRBV9 and TRBJ1-1 for the parts outside the CDR3, the full variable domain is DSGVTQTPKHLITATGQRVTLRCSPRSGDLSVYWYQQSLDQGLQFLIQYYNGEERAKGNILERFSAQQFPDLHSELNLSSLELGDSALYFCASSVGLVNTEAFFGQGTRLTVV.

This rearrangement joins TRBV11-2 to TRBJ2-7, with 7 bases fitting TRBD1. The CDR3 covers 13 residues. The V gene's germline CDR1 is SGHAT and CDR2 FQNNGV. Trimming removed 5 bases from V and 3 bases from J; junction bases left unmatched: 4. The CDR3 DNA sequence: TGTGCCAGCAGCCTCGGACAGGTCTACGAGCAGTACTTC. It encodes CASSLGQVYEQYF.

The chain combines TRBV27 with TRBJ2-7; TRBD2 matches at 12 bases. The germline V gene encodes CDR1 MNHEY and CDR2 SMNVEV (reference sequence). There are 16 residues in the CDR3. V lost 4 bases and J lost 3; bases outside the gene matches: 7. The CDR3 coding sequence is TGTGCCAGCAGTTCGACGACTAGCGGGAGCCTCTACGAGCAGTACTTC. Protein product: CASSSTTSGSLYEQYF.

The CDR3 loop is CASSPPSGQTEQFF. In DNA, the CDR3 is TGTGCCAGCAGCCCCCCTTCGGGGCAGACTGAGCAGTTCTTC. The chain carries TRBV9 and TRBJ2-1; D possibly matches TRBD1 or TRBD2 (5 bases each). This CDR3 region has 14 residues. Trimming cost V 4 bases and J 9 bases, with 17 bases left between them. Germline CDR1 and CDR2: SGDLS and YYNGEE. Drawing the rest from reference TRBV9 and TRBJ2-1, the complete variable domain is DSGVTQTPKHLITATGQRVTLRCSPRSGDLSVYWYQQSLDQGLQFLIQYYNGEERAKGNILERFSAQQFPDLHSELNLSSLELGDSALYFCASSPPSGQTEQFFGPGTRLTVL.

This chain links TRBV28 with TRBJ1-1, with D uncertain. This CDR3 has 13 amino acids. The V gene's germline CDR1 is MDHEN and CDR2 SYDVKM. Trimming took 3 bases from V and 1 from J, leaving 6 bases between them. The CDR3 here is CASSFGQNTEAFF. CDR3 DNA: TGTGCCAGCAGTTTTGGCCAGAACACTGAAGCTTTCTTT.

The V call is TRBV5-1, the J call TRBJ1-4, with unresolved D. The CDR3 has 14 residues. Germline CDR1 is SGHRS and CDR2 is YFSETQ. The V gene lost 4 bases and the J gene lost 8 bases, with 15 bases spanning the gap. The CDR3 sequence: CASSPGLEGEKLFF. DNA of the CDR3: TGCGCCAGCAGCCCAGGACTGGAAGGCGAAAAACTGTTTTTT.

This chain connects TRBV2 to TRBJ1-2, with D hard to call. Germline V CDR1 and CDR2: SNHLY, FYNNEI. This CDR3 has 13 residues. V gave up 8 bases and J gave up 4 bases, with 14 bases separating them. CDR3 nucleotide sequence: TGTGCCAGCGAGCCGGCTTTGCTCTATGGCTACACCTTC. Translated, it gives CASEPALLYGYTF.

The CDR3 nucleotides are TGTGCCTTGAGAACGGGACAGGGGGAAGGAGATGAGCAGTTCTTC. This translates into CALRTGQGEGDEQFF. The chain recombines TRBV30 with TRBJ2-1; TRBD1 aligns across 11 bases. Germline trimming cut 7 bases from V and 8 bases from J; bases unmatched to any gene: 13. CDR1 and CDR2 (germline): GTSNPN, SVGIG (reference sequence). The CDR3 extends over 15 amino acids.

This clone was picked up a small number of times. The chain couples TRBV6-1 to TRBJ1-5; 7 bases fit TRBD1. The CDR3 has 17 residues. Germline CDR1 and CDR2: MNHNS and SASEGT. Losses at the gene ends were 0 bases for V and 3 bases for J; bases not matched to a gene: 8. The CDR3 loop reads CASSEAYSRGDNQPQHF. The CDR3 DNA reads as TGTGCCAGCAGTGAAGCCTATAGCAGGGGGGACAATCAGCCCCAGCATTTT.

This clone is medium-sized (0.01 to 0.1%) in the sample. V is TRBV6-1 and J is TRBJ2-3; 8 positions agree with TRBD2. Germline V gene sequence: CDR1 MNHNS, CDR2 SASEGT. Unmatched junction bases numbered 10, after V lost 4 bases and J lost 1 base. This CDR3 region has 17 residues. CDR3 DNA: TGTGCCAGCAGTGGCAGTCTAGCGGGCCCAGGCACAGATACGCAGTATTTT. Amino acids: CASSGSLAGPGTDTQYF.

The chain has TRBV30 and TRBJ1-5; D gene ambiguous. Trimming left V 0 bases short and J 4 bases short, with 10 bases between. The CDR3 spans 14 residues. In germline, CDR1 is GTSNPN, CDR2 SVGIG (reference sequence). The CDR3 bases are TGTGCCTGGAGTGTGGATACCGTTAATCAGCCCCAGCATTTT. Translation: CAWSVDTVNQPQHF.

This clone occurred a few times. This chain joins TRBV5-4 and TRBJ1-1, with 11 nucleotides matching TRBD1. CDR1 and CDR2 from the germline V gene are SGHNT and YYREEE (reference sequence). The CDR3 is 14 amino acids. The J segment lost 4 bases and the V segment lost 4 bases, leaving 3 bases of the junction unmatched. DNA for the CDR3: TGTGCCAGCAGCCTGGACAGGGGGCTCACTGAAGCTTTCTTT. It translates to CASSLDRGLTEAFF.

The chain recombines TRBV19 with TRBJ2-1; maybe TRBD2 (5 bases). This CDR3 has 15 amino acids. From germline, CDR1 is LNHDA and CDR2 SQIVND (reference sequence). The V and J ends lost 10 bases and 0 bases respectively, with 16 bases between them. CDR3: CATRTDTSSYNEQFF. DNA of the CDR3: TGTGCCACACGAACAGACACTAGCTCCTACAATGAGCAGTTCTTC. Full variable domain (missing parts from reference TRBV19 and TRBJ2-1): DGGITQSPKYLFRKEGQNVTLSCEQNLNHDAMYWYRQDPGQGLRLIYYSQIVNDFQKGDIAEGYSVSREKKESFPLTVTSAQKNPTAFYLCATRTDTSSYNEQFFGPGTRLTVL.

This chain joins TRBV7-8 and TRBJ2-5; the D is unclear. Germline V gene lookup returns CDR1 SGHVS and CDR2 FQNEAQ. V gave up 5 bases and J gave up 7 bases, with 20 bases separating them. The CDR3 has 15 residues. The chain's CDR3 is CASSPPVEPGGTQYF. The CDR3 DNA reads as TGTGCCAGCAGCCCCCCCGTGGAGCCCGGCGGGACCCAGTACTTC.

The chain couples TRBV9 to TRBJ2-1; 8 nucleotides line up with TRBD2. CDR1 SGDLS and CDR2 YYNGEE come from the germline V gene. J lost 5 bases, V lost 0 bases, and 7 bases had no gene match. This CDR3 is built from 16 residues. The CDR3 spells CASSVDPGGGNNEQFF. In nucleotides, the CDR3 is TGTGCCAGCAGCGTAGACCCTGGCGGGGGGAACAATGAGCAGTTCTTC.

This clone was detected once. The genes are TRBV7-6 and TRBJ2-7, with TRBD2 matching over 10 bases. There are 13 residues in the CDR3. Germline trimming cut 5 bases from V and 6 bases from J; bases unmatched to any gene: 4. Germline V gene sequence: CDR1 SGHVS, CDR2 FNYEAQ. The CDR3: CASSRSGGGEQYF. CDR3 bases: TGTGCCAGCAGCCGGAGCGGGGGGGGCGAGCAGTACTTC.

This clone was detected a few times. The CDR3 loop is CASSLAGVSGNTIYF. The DNA for the CDR3 is TGCGCCAGCAGCTTGGCAGGGGTATCTGGAAACACCATATATTTT. The rearrangement links TRBV5-1 to TRBJ1-3; tentative D call: TRBD1 (6 bases). V was shortened by 0 bases and J by 1 base, with 8 bases between the two germline ends. This CDR3 has 15 residues. Per the germline V gene, CDR1 is SGHRS and CDR2 is YFSETQ.

The V gene is TRBV7-8, the J gene TRBJ2-4, with TRBD2 matching 7 bases. The CDR3 is 18 amino acids. V trimming: 5 bases; J trimming: 0 bases; junction bases outside the gene matches: 13. Germline values: CDR1 SGHVS, CDR2 FQNEAQ. The CDR3 loop reads CASSALSSGLLAKNIQYF. CDR3 in DNA: TGTGCCAGCAGCGCCCTGTCTAGCGGCCTATTAGCCAAAAACATTCAGTACTTC.

This clone was found once. This rearrangement joins TRBV7-3 to TRBJ2-1; 7 nucleotides match TRBD2. The CDR3 loop spans 17 amino acids. V trimming: 4 bases; J trimming: 4 bases; junction bases outside the gene matches: 13. Germline V gives CDR1 SGHTA, CDR2 FQGTGA. CDR3 sequence (DNA): TGTGCCAGCAGCTGGACTAGTCCGAGGAGCTCTTACAATGAGCAGTTCTTC. It yields the protein CASSWTSPRSSYNEQFF.

This clone occurred a few times. The chain links TRBV5-1 to TRBJ1-4; D is ambiguous. This CDR3 has 15 residues. Between the trimmed V and J ends, which lost 1 base and 6 bases, there was a span of 13 bases. The germline V gene encodes CDR1 SGHRS and CDR2 YFSETQ. CDR3 region: CASSLKEPGDEKLFF. CDR3 nucleotides: TGCGCCAGCAGCTTGAAGGAACCTGGAGATGAAAAACTGTTTTTT.

The CDR3 loop is CASSLAGARDEQYF. CDR3 DNA: TGTGCCAGCAGCTTAGCAGGGGCTCGGGACGAGCAGTACTTC. The chain recombines TRBV7-9 with TRBJ2-7; a weak D match, TRBD1 (5 bases). CDR1 is SEHNR, CDR2 FQNEAQ, per germline (reference sequence). The CDR3 totals 14 residues. Trimming took 0 bases from V and 5 from J, leaving 11 bases between them.

This clone has a single count. The chain recombines TRBV9 with TRBJ2-1, with a possible D match to TRBD2 (5 bases). The germline CDR1 and CDR2 sequences are SGDLS and YYNGEE. Trimming cost V 4 bases and J 3 bases, with 11 bases left between them. The CDR3 has 14 residues. The CDR3 protein is CASSLGAVYNEQFF. Here the CDR3 DNA reads TGTGCCAGCAGCCTAGGAGCGGTCTACAATGAGCAGTTCTTC.

This chain joins TRBV7-9 and TRBJ2-5; D is possibly TRBD1 (6 bases). CDR1 and CDR2 from the germline V gene are SEHNR and FQNEAQ (reference sequence). V lost 5 bases, J lost 0 bases, and 19 bases lay in between. The CDR3 has 17 amino acids. CDR3 protein: CASSPRGTGTHQETQYF. Written as DNA, the CDR3 is TGTGCCAGCAGCCCACGAGGGACCGGGACACACCAAGAGACCCAGTACTTC.

This clone was observed a single time. V and J are TRBV5-4 and TRBJ2-5; D is ambiguous. Germline CDR1 is SGHNT and CDR2 is YYREEE (reference sequence). The CDR3 length is 14 residues. V gave up 0 bases and J gave up 0 bases, with 6 bases separating them. DNA for the CDR3: TGTGCCAGCAGCTTGGAGGTCAACCAAGAGACCCAGTACTTC. Translated, it gives CASSLEVNQETQYF. The entire variable domain, with the rest obtained from reference TRBV5-4 and TRBJ2-5, is as follows: ETGVTQSPTHLIKTRGQQVTLRCSSQSGHNTVSWYQQALGQGPQFIFQYYREEENGRGNFPPRFSGLQFPNYSSELNVNALELDDSALYLCASSLEVNQETQYFGPGTRLLVL.